This is a list of T cell receptor beta chains from one sample in a study of blood T cell repertoires in COVID-19. Measured with immunoSEQ multiplex PCR; TCRdb has only the in-frame clones, and not every one. The sample gives under 150,000 clones, around 80% of which show up once; 7.5% is in the top ten. The sample comprised peripheral blood. The source of these receptors is a man in his 70s with active or convalescent COVID-19. CDR3s include the opening cysteine and the closing phenylalanine or tryptophan. D genes are given only for firm matches. Not all rows give a size; the values are once, few, many and, for expanded clones, a class.

>TRBD1|TRBV23-1|TRBJ2-7|.
CASSHSLQGAQYF
>.|TRBV18|TRBJ1-1|.
CASSLYSDRSKAFF
>.|TRBV7-2|TRBJ1-1|.
CASSLDGGAGAEAFF
>.|TRBV29-1|TRBJ1-3|.
CSVALESGNTIYF
>.|TRBV7-9|TRBJ2-7|.
CASSLAGGYEQYF
>.|TRBV19|TRBJ1-3|few
CASSMGGNSGNTIYF
>TRBD1|TRBV7-3|TRBJ2-3|.
CASSSTGTITDTQYF
>TRBD1|TRBV6-1|TRBJ2-1|.
CASSERDRGALGSYNEQFF
>.|TRBV12-3/TRBV12-4|TRBJ1-1|.
CASRQGLNTEAFF
>.|TRBV6-5|TRBJ2-7|.
CASSPSPQYSSEQYF
>TRBD1|TRBV3-1/TRBV3-2|TRBJ2-3|.
CASSGTGGTDTQYF
>.|TRBV5-1|TRBJ2-3|once
CASSLDQGKEYF
>.|TRBV5-5|TRBJ1-1|.
CASSLGRGTEAFF
>TRBD2|TRBV5-1|TRBJ2-5|few
CASSNSGRQETQYF
>.|TRBV7-2|TRBJ2-7|.
CASSPKRFSYEQYF
>.|TRBV7-8|TRBJ1-5|.
CASSFGRYNQPQHF
>TRBD1|TRBV7-3|TRBJ2-1|few
CASSAGQGSLNEQFF
>.|TRBV5-1|TRBJ1-1|.
CASQGGGVISEAFF
>TRBD1|TRBV9|TRBJ1-2|.
CASSSGDRGYGYTF
>TRBD1|TRBV6-2/TRBV6-3|TRBJ2-3|once
CASSYPGQGSISTDTQYF
>TRBD2|TRBV5-1|TRBJ2-1|.
CASSSLPSGGTLSYNEQFF
>TRBD2|TRBV2|TRBJ2-1|.
CASSEWTSGGVGEQFF
>TRBD1|TRBV24-1|TRBJ2-5|.
CATSEGDRAQETQYF
>.|TRBV19|TRBJ2-6|.
CASSIGAGANVLTF
>TRBD1|TRBV5-3|TRBJ1-4|.
CARSQNLTGKCEKLFF
>.|TRBV10-3|TRBJ1-6|.
CATMPGQGDSPLHF
>TRBD1|TRBV7-9|TRBJ1-2|.
CASSRQGAVDYGYTF
>.|TRBV4-1|TRBJ1-5|.
CASSQGPPLEGLNQPQHF
>TRBD2|TRBV9|TRBJ2-3|.
CASSVVAGAGTDTQYF